This is a list of T cell receptor beta chains from one sample in a study of blood T cells in healthy people across ages. TCRdb analysed the 5' RACE reads with MiXCR anew, one entry per CDR3 protein. The sample shows 1.5 million to 1.9 million distinct CDR3 sequences, 40% to 45% of them seen only once. The specimen was blood. The receptor source for this set is a woman under 30 in good health. CDR3s include the opening cysteine and the closing phenylalanine or tryptophan. Fields, in order: D gene, J gene, V gene, clone size, CDR3 protein, CDR3 DNA. D genes are given only for firm matches. The size entry is marked missing in some rows and otherwise reads once, few, many or a size class.

NA,TRBJ2-7,TRBV21-1,NA,CASSKDVGQATYEQYF,TGTGCCAGCAGCAAGGACGTCGGACAGGCAACCTACGAGCAGTACTTC
TRBD2,TRBJ2-4,TRBV20-1,NA,CSASGTSGSHKNIQYF,TGCAGTGCTAGCGGGACTAGCGGGAGCCACAAAAACATTCAGTACTTC
TRBD2,TRBJ2-7,TRBV6-2/TRBV6-3,once,CASERGLAGGLGYNEQYF,TGTGCCAGCGAAAGGGGACTAGCGGGGGGGCTGGGCTACAATGAGCAGTACTTC
NA,TRBJ2-7,TRBV6-5,NA,CASSSLTGGSYNEQYF,TGTGCCAGCAGTTCCCTGACTGGCGGGTCCTACAATGAGCAGTACTTC
NA,TRBJ1-5,TRBV7-9,NA,CASSLAQGVNQPQHF,TGTGCCAGCAGCTTAGCCCAGGGAGTGAATCAGCCCCAGCATTTT
NA,TRBJ2-1,TRBV19,NA,CASRKTGGHEQFF,TGTGCCAGTAGGAAAACTGGGGGCCATGAGCAGTTCTTC
NA,TRBJ2-3,TRBV7-9,NA,CASSLATADTQYF,TGTGCTAGCAGCTTAGCGACAGCAGATACGCAGTATTTT
NA,TRBJ1-2,TRBV25-1,NA,CASSPLGRGVFNGYTF,TGTGCCAGCAGTCCTCTTGGGAGGGGGGTATTTAATGGCTACACCTTC
NA,TRBJ2-1,TRBV10-3,NA,CAISDSRSSSYNEQFF,TGTGCCATCAGTGACTCCAGGAGTTCCTCCTACAATGAGCAGTTCTTC
NA,TRBJ1-5,TRBV7-8,NA,CASSLWGGLEGEQPQHF,TGTGCCAGCAGCTTATGGGGGGGGCTGGAGGGGGAGCAGCCCCAGCATTTT
NA,TRBJ1-1,TRBV19,NA,CASLGAFTEAFF,TGTGCCAGTCTCGGGGCCTTTACTGAAGCTTTCTTT
NA,TRBJ1-2,TRBV5-4,few,CASSLGGLAGYTF,TGTGCCAGCAGCTTGGGAGGACTGGCTGGCTACACCTTC
NA,TRBJ1-1,TRBV5-1,few,CASSWGGTSNTEAFF,TGCGCCAGCAGCTGGGGGGGTACCTCGAACACTGAAGCTTTCTTT
NA,TRBJ1-4,TRBV3-1,NA,CASTFVATNEKLFF,TGTGCCAGCACCTTCGTTGCAACTAATGAAAAACTGTTTTTT
NA,TRBJ2-7,TRBV29-1,NA,CSARGQPFSYEQYF,TGCAGCGCCCGGGGGCAGCCTTTTTCCTACGAGCAGTACTTC
TRBD1,TRBJ1-2,TRBV2,NA,CASAAPGQRNYGYTF,TGTGCCAGCGCCGCCCCGGGACAGAGGAACTATGGCTACACCTTC
TRBD1,TRBJ1-2,TRBV28,NA,CASSIRQGSHGYTF,TGTGCCAGCAGTATCCGACAGGGCTCGCATGGCTACACCTTC
NA,TRBJ2-5,TRBV29-1,NA,CSVATGWKETQYF,TGCAGCGTTGCCACAGGGTGGAAAGAGACCCAGTACTTC
NA,TRBJ1-4,TRBV27,NA,CASSALGTNEKLFF,TGTGCCAGCAGTGCCCTGGGGACGAATGAAAAACTGTTTTTT
NA,TRBJ2-7,TRBV7-2,NA,CASSLTPEQYF,TGTGCCAGCAGCTTGACACCCGAGCAGTACTTC
TRBD1,TRBJ2-7,TRBV4-1,NA,CASSPGQGPYNEQYF,TGCGCCAGCAGCCCGGGACAGGGCCCCTACAATGAGCAGTACTTC
NA,TRBJ2-1,TRBV12-3/TRBV12-4,NA,CASTQQSSYNEQFF,TGTGCCAGCACCCAACAGAGCTCCTACAATGAGCAGTTCTTC
NA,TRBJ2-1,TRBV28,few,CASSTQSGANYNEQFF,TGTGCCAGCAGTACCCAATCGGGAGCGAATTACAATGAGCAGTTCTTC
TRBD1,TRBJ1-4,TRBV12-3/TRBV12-4,NA,CASRRDRATQGEKLFF,TGTGCCAGCAGACGGGACAGGGCAACGCAAGGGGAAAAACTGTTTTTT
NA,TRBJ1-4,TRBV9,NA,CASSTGAFSATNEKLFF,TGTGCCAGCAGCACTGGAGCTTTCTCTGCAACTAATGAAAAACTGTTTTTT
NA,TRBJ2-5,TRBV5-6,NA,CASTRGTYNEQYF,TGTGCCAGCACCAGGGGAACCTACAATGAGCAGTACTTC
TRBD2,TRBJ2-1,TRBV6-2/TRBV6-3,NA,CASSSLASGRSEQFF,TGTGCCAGCAGTTCCCTGGCTAGCGGGAGGTCTGAGCAGTTCTTC
NA,TRBJ1-6,TRBV27,many,CASSLRAGMNSPLHF,TGTGCCAGCAGTTTAAGAGCAGGGATGAATTCACCCCTCCACTTT
NA,TRBJ2-7,TRBV6-5,NA,CASRATGYSYNEQYF,TGTGCCAGCCGGGCCACAGGTTACTCCTACAATGAGCAGTACTTC
TRBD2,TRBJ2-7,TRBV9,NA,CASSVEGLVTDEQYF,TGTGCCAGCAGCGTAGAAGGACTAGTGACGGATGAGCAGTACTTC
NA,TRBJ1-4,TRBV4-1,few,CASSQVAKLEKLFF,TGCGCCAGCAGCCAAGTGGCTAAACTAGAAAAACTGTTTTTT
NA,TRBJ2-5,TRBV20-1,NA,CSALGTQAYKQYF,TGCAGTGCCCTTGGGACTCAGGCATACAAGCAGTACTTC
NA,TRBJ1-6,TRBV12-3/TRBV12-4,NA,CASSFSFGNSPLHF,TGTGCCAGCAGTTTTTCGTTTGGTAATTCACCCCTCCACTTT
NA,TRBJ2-2,TRBV18,NA,CASSPPPVRGELFF,TGTGCCAGCTCACCACCCCCAGTACGCGGGGAGCTGTTTTTT
NA,TRBJ2-1,TRBV29-1,NA,CSVGPRGHEQFF,TGCAGTGTTGGCCCCAGGGGCCACGAGCAGTTCTTC
NA,TRBJ1-1,TRBV7-6,NA,CASSPAQTGWNTEAFF,TGTGCCAGCAGCCCCGCCCAGACAGGATGGAACACTGAAGCTTTCTTT
NA,TRBJ2-7,TRBV13,NA,CASSLDGNTYEQYF,TGTGCCAGCAGCTTAGACGGTAACACCTACGAGCAGTACTTC
TRBD1,TRBJ2-1,TRBV6-5,NA,CASSGTGTGLMKQFF,TGTGCCAGCAGCGGCACCGGGACAGGGCTAATGAAGCAGTTCTTC
NA,TRBJ2-7,TRBV3-1,NA,CASSPWDGDEQYF,TGTGCCAGCAGCCCTTGGGACGGGGATGAGCAGTACTTC
TRBD1,TRBJ1-5,TRBV20-1,NA,CSATSGGQPQHF,TGCAGTGCAACCTCAGGGGGTCAGCCCCAGCATTTT
TRBD2,TRBJ2-1,TRBV13,NA,CASSSAWTSGLNERFF,TGTGCCAGCAGCTCCGCCTGGACTAGCGGGCTGAATGAGCGGTTCTTC
NA,TRBJ2-5,TRBV3-1,many,CASSQDRGTQYF,TGCGCCAGCAGCCAAGACCGCGGGACCCAGTACTTC
NA,TRBJ2-7,TRBV5-1,NA,CASSWNFGNEQYF,TGCGCCAGCAGCTGGAACTTCGGCAATGAGCAGTACTTC
NA,TRBJ1-1,TRBV7-9,NA,CASAGRMNTEAFF,TGTGCCAGCGCTGGGCGCATGAACACTGAAGCTTTCTTT
NA,TRBJ1-2,TRBV7-9,few,CASSPPGWIDYGYTF,TGTGCCAGCAGCCCCCCCGGCTGGATCGACTATGGCTACACCTTC
TRBD1,TRBJ1-1,TRBV14,NA,CASSQRDRGRTEAFF,TGTGCCAGCAGCCAAAGGGACAGGGGAAGGACTGAAGCTTTCTTT
TRBD1,TRBJ1-2,TRBV20-1,NA,CSARQLGTGEGYTF,TGCAGTGCTAGACAATTAGGGACAGGGGAAGGCTACACCTTC
NA,TRBJ2-1,TRBV19,once,CASSSQQGGNEQFF,TGTGCCAGTAGTAGCCAACAGGGTGGCAATGAGCAGTTCTTC
TRBD2,TRBJ2-3,TRBV9,NA,CASSVEGVAGPTDTQYF,TGTGCCAGCAGCGTAGAGGGGGTAGCGGGGCCCACAGATACGCAGTATTTT
NA,TRBJ2-3,TRBV20-1,NA,CSASAVKDTQYF,TGCAGTGCTAGTGCGGTGAAAGATACGCAGTATTTT
NA,TRBJ2-7,TRBV7-9,once,CASSSADRRPYEQYF,TGTGCCAGCAGCTCAGCAGACAGGAGACCCTACGAGCAGTACTTC
TRBD2,TRBJ2-1,TRBV10-3,NA,CAISDIAGVNEQFF,TGTGCCATCAGTGATATAGCGGGGGTTAATGAGCAGTTCTTC
NA,TRBJ1-5,TRBV12-3/TRBV12-4,few,CASSLSGTGSNQPQHF,TGTGCCAGCAGTTTATCCGGGACTGGGAGCAATCAGCCCCAGCATTTT
TRBD2,TRBJ2-1,TRBV7-9,once,CASRYTSGPYNEQFF,TGTGCCAGCAGATACACTAGCGGACCCTACAATGAGCAGTTCTTC
NA,TRBJ1-2,TRBV7-2,many,CASSLLIDSIYGYTF,TGTGCCAGCAGCCTCTTAATAGATAGTATCTATGGCTACACCTTC
NA,TRBJ2-7,TRBV28,NA,CATKLEGTRAYEQYF,TGTGCCACCAAGCTCGAGGGGACTCGGGCATACGAGCAGTACTTC
TRBD2,TRBJ2-2,TRBV24-1,once,CATSTSGRKGGELFF,TGTGCCACCAGTACTAGCGGGAGGAAGGGCGGGGAGCTGTTTTTT
NA,TRBJ2-3,TRBV21-1,NA,CASSKARDLQVRCPDTQYF,TGTGCCAGCAGCAAAGCAAGGGACCTACAGGTACGGTGTCCAGATACGCAGTATTTT
NA,TRBJ1-2,TRBV20-1,few,CSAGSLFSYTF,TGCAGCGCTGGGTCTCTATTCAGCTACACCTTC